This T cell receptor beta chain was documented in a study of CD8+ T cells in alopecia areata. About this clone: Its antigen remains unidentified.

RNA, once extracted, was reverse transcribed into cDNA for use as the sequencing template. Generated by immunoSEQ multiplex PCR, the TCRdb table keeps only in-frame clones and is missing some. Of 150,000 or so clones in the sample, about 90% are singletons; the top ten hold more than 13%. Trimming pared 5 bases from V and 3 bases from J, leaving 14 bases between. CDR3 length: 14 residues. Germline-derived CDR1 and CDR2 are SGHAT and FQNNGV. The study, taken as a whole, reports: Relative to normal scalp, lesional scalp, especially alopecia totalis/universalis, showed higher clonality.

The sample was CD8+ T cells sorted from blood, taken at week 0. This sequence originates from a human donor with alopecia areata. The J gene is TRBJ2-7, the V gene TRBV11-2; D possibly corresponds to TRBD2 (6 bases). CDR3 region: CASSPPGLFYEQYF. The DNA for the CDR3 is TGTGCCAGCAGCCCTCCGGGACTCTTCTACGAGCAGTACTTC.